This paragraph reports one T cell receptor (beta chain). Its antigen is undetermined. CD8 cells classed as naive were CD45RO-negative and positively selected for CCR7, excluding terminally differentiated effector memory CD45RA+ cells. The data were obtained in a study of shared clonotypes between healthy human individuals. Study context: Sampling drew on donors who were a couple of women and a few men aged 18 to 49.

Findings of the study overall: Richness estimates generally favored naive over memory subsets. Generation of non-shared clonotypes was less probable than generation of clonotypes shared by all four donors.

Source study methods: Filtering differed since immunoSEQ provided only junctions, with no quality scores. The method was immunoSEQ multiplex PCR; TCRdb's version includes in-frame clones alone and lacks a portion of them. Clonal size and the V and J genes are those of that table, whereas D and trimming came from the DNA. The sample records approximately 1.9 million clones, about 94% being singletons. This CDR3 is 16 amino acids long. The receptor's source is a man younger than 35 in good health. Some clones in this sample may be carry-over from other donors' samples. The rearrangement uses TRBV21-1 and TRBJ2-5; TRBD2, as called in the table, went unchecked against the DNA. TRBV21-1 counts as a pseudogene. The specimen sequenced was naive CD8+ T cells from PBMCs. The chain's CDR3 is CASSKHGDGGQETQYF. CDR3 bases: TGTGCCAGCAGCAAACACGGGGACGGGGGCCAAGAGACCCAGTACTTC.